Following are 27 T cell receptor beta chains from one sample sequenced in a study of blood T cell repertoires in COVID-19. Only in-frame clones appear in the TCRdb table, and some are missing; sequencing was by immunoSEQ multiplex PCR. The data show over 50,000 clones, with around 81% seen just once and under 6% held by the top ten. Material for sequencing was peripheral blood. These TCRs come from a man aged 65 to 85 with acute or convalescent COVID-19.

J is TRBJ2-2 and V is TRBV7-9, with D possibly matching TRBD1 (5 bases). The V gene's germline CDR1 is SEHNR and CDR2 FQNEAQ (reference sequence). V lost 1 base and J 5 bases, leaving 8 bases between the germline ends. The CDR3 sequence is 14 residues long. CDR3 protein: CASSLGAGTGELFF. CDR3 bases: TGTGCCAGCAGCTTAGGAGCAGGGACCGGGGAGCTGTTTTTT. Together with reference TRBV7-9 and TRBJ2-2, the CDR3 gives the full variable domain: DTGVSQNPRHKITKRGQNVTFRCDPISEHNRLYWYRQTLGQGPEFLTYFQNEAQLEKSRLLSDRFSAERPKGSFSTLEIQRTEQGDSAMYLCASSLGAGTGELFFGEGSRLTVL.

This rearrangement joins TRBV5-1 to TRBJ2-5; D may be TRBD2 (5 bases). Germline lookup yields CDR1 SGHRS and CDR2 YFSETQ. V lost 2 bases to trimming and J lost 2 bases, with 7 bases between them. This CDR3 is built from 13 residues. The CDR3 sequence: CASSFSAQETQYF. The CDR3 nucleotides are TGCGCCAGCAGCTTTAGCGCACAAGAGACCCAGTACTTC.

This clone came up once. This chain links TRBV28 with TRBJ2-1, with TRBD2 matching over 10 bases. The CDR3 is 15 amino acids. V was pared by 6 bases and J by 2 bases, with 4 bases of the junction left unmatched. In germline, CDR1 is MDHEN, CDR2 SYDVKM. DNA of the CDR3: TGTGCCAGCAGGGATAGCGGGGGGACCTACAATGAGCAGTTCTTC. Amino acid sequence: CASRDSGGTYNEQFF.

This chain connects TRBV5-6 to TRBJ2-1; the D gene is possibly TRBD2 (5 bases). Germline assignment: CDR1 SGHDT and CDR2 YYEEEE. The ends were cut back, 2 bases at V and 11 bases at J, with 11 bases in the middle. The CDR3 is made up of 12 amino acids. The CDR3 region is CASSFLRAQQFF. The CDR3 DNA follows: TGTGCCAGCAGCTTTTTGCGGGCTCAGCAGTTCTTC.

Of note for this clone: The same CDR3 is also encoded by other DNA sequences in this sample. This chain joins TRBV5-1 and TRBJ1-5; D is ambiguous. V lost 0 bases, J lost 4 bases, and 5 bases lay in between. Per the germline V gene, CDR1 is SGHRS and CDR2 is YFSETQ. This CDR3 contains 13 residues. The CDR3, as DNA: TGCGCCAGCAGCTTGGGCCAGAATCAGCCCCAGCATTTT. As protein: CASSLGQNQPQHF.

This clone has just one count. The chain combines TRBV5-4 with TRBJ2-2; D remains unclear. The CDR3 sequence is 14 residues long. Germline CDR1 is SGHNT and CDR2 is YYREEE (reference sequence). V lost 1 base and J lost 6, with 10 bases in between. This chain's CDR3 is CASSLIGEAGELFF. The DNA of the CDR3 is TGTGCCAGCAGCTTGATTGGAGAGGCCGGGGAGCTGTTTTTT.

The chain carries TRBV20-1 and TRBJ1-2; D unclear. This CDR3 comprises 11 residues. Germline-derived CDR1 and CDR2 are DFQATT and SNEGSKA (reference sequence). Trimming left V 6 bases short and J 7 bases short, with 12 bases between. The CDR3 DNA follows: TGCAGTGCCCCGACCGAGGGTGGCTACACCTTC. As protein: CSAPTEGGYTF.

This clone has a single count. The genes are TRBV19 and TRBJ2-2, with TRBD1 matching over 8 bases. Looked up from germline, CDR1 is LNHDA and CDR2 is SQIVND (reference sequence). J was trimmed by 7 bases and V by 9 bases; bases with no gene match: 10. The CDR3 loop spans 14 amino acids. The CDR3 reads CARIDRGSVGELFF. The CDR3 coding sequence is TGTGCCAGAATAGACAGGGGAAGTGTCGGGGAGCTGTTTTTT.

This CDR3 is CASSDRGGGYEQYF. In DNA, the CDR3 is TGTGCCAGCAGTGACAGGGGTGGCGGTTACGAGCAGTACTTC. The chain uses TRBV2 and TRBJ2-7; possibly TRBD1 for D (6 bases). The CDR3 runs 14 residues. V lost 3 bases and J 4 bases, leaving 13 bases between the germline ends. Germline V gives CDR1 SNHLY, CDR2 FYNNEI. Full variable domain (remainder filled in from reference TRBV2 and TRBJ2-7): EPEVTQTPSHQVTQMGQEVILRCVPISNHLYFYWYRQILGQKVEFLVSFYNNEISEKSEIFDDQFSVERPDGSNFTLKIRSTKLEDSAMYFCASSDRGGGYEQYFGPGTRLTVT.

The rearrangement links TRBV10-2 to TRBJ1-3; TRBD1 matches 10 bases. After removal of 4 bases from V and 0 bases from J, the junction contained 6 bases not matched to a gene. The germline V gene has CDR1 WSHSY and CDR2 SAAADI. The CDR3 has 17 amino acids. The CDR3 DNA reads TGCGCCAGCAGTGCCGAGACAGGGGGCGGCTCTGGAAACACCATATATTTT. It yields the protein CASSAETGGGSGNTIYF.

This chain connects TRBV6-5 to TRBJ1-2, with D possibly TRBD1 on 5 matching bases. The CDR3 is made up of 16 amino acids. V shed 4 bases and J shed 4 bases, with 19 bases lying between them. The germline V gene encodes CDR1 MNHEY and CDR2 SVGAGI. CDR3: CASSSPGQRNGYGYTF. As DNA, the CDR3 is TGTGCCAGCAGTTCCCCAGGACAACGGAACGGCTATGGCTACACCTTC.

The gene calls are TRBV19 and TRBJ1-2; 8 bases align to TRBD1. The CDR3 runs to 14 residues. CDR1 and CDR2 (germline): LNHDA, SQIVND (reference sequence). The ends lost 4 bases at V and 3 bases at J; junction bases unmatched: 4. For the CDR3, the DNA is TGTGCCAGTAGTAGTGCAGGGGGCTACTATGGCTACACCTTC. This codes for CASSSAGGYYGYTF.

The chain combines TRBV6-2 or TRBV6-3 with TRBJ2-7; 7 nucleotides align to TRBD1. V trimming: 5 bases; J trimming: 5 bases; junction bases outside the gene matches: 9. The CDR3 covers 14 residues. Germline CDR1 MNHEY, CDR2 SVGEGT. CDR3 sequence reads: CASSRTGERDEQYF. CDR3 DNA: TGTGCCAGCAGTCGGACAGGAGAACGGGACGAGCAGTACTTC.

The chain uses TRBV10-2 and TRBJ1-6; 7 bases map to TRBD1. The CDR3 extends over 16 amino acids. The germline CDR1 and CDR2 sequences are WSHSY and SAAADI. V gave up 5 bases and J gave up 0 bases; unmatched junction bases: 4. The chain's CDR3 is CASSRDRSSYNSPLHF. DNA for the CDR3: TGCGCCAGCAGTCGGGACAGAAGCTCCTATAATTCACCCCTCCACTTT.

The V and J genes are TRBV15 and TRBJ1-2; D might be TRBD1 (5 bases). Germline values: CDR1 LNHNV, CDR2 YYDKDF (reference sequence). V was trimmed by 1 base and J by 0 bases, leaving 6 bases between them. This CDR3 has 14 residues. The CDR3 region is CATSRGGANYGYTF. Here the CDR3 DNA reads TGTGCCACCAGCAGAGGGGGGGCTAACTATGGCTACACCTTC.

This chain links TRBV18 with TRBJ2-3; TRBD1 matches 9 bases. The germline V gene has CDR1 KGHSH and CDR2 LQKENI. The CDR3 is 14 residues long. The ends lost 8 bases at V and 1 base at J; junction bases unmatched: 4. The CDR3 DNA reads as TGTGCCAGCCTCCGGGACAGGGGCACAGATACGCAGTATTTT. Protein: CASLRDRGTDTQYF.

The CDR3 is CASSFETGNTGELFF. Here the CDR3 DNA reads TGTGCCAGCAGCTTCGAGACAGGGAACACCGGGGAGCTGTTTTTT. The chain joins TRBV5-4 to TRBJ2-2, with D possibly being TRBD1 (6 bases). Trimming shortened V by 2 bases and J by 1 base, and 9 bases separated the two germline ends. Germline V gene data show CDR1 as SGHNT and CDR2 as YYREEE (reference sequence). The CDR3 has 15 amino acids.

The chain is built from TRBV19 and TRBJ1-5, with TRBD1 as a possible D gene (6 bases). This CDR3 has 15 residues. V was shortened by 6 bases and J by 1 base, with 13 bases between the two germline ends. The germline gives CDR1 LNHDA, CDR2 SQIVND (reference sequence). The CDR3 protein is CASRRTVTSNQPQHF. The CDR3 DNA sequence: TGTGCCAGTAGACGGACAGTAACCAGCAATCAGCCCCAGCATTTT.

A single count supports this clone. The J gene is TRBJ1-3, the V gene TRBV14, with D possibly being TRBD1 (6 bases). Germline CDR1 reads SGHDN; CDR2 reads FVKESK. CDR3 size: 19 residues. The V and J ends lost 4 bases and 0 bases respectively, with 22 bases between them. For the CDR3, the DNA is TGTGCCAGCAGCCCTTCTTGGACAATGACAGGCTACTCTGGAAACACCATATATTTT. Amino acid sequence: CASSPSWTMTGYSGNTIYF.

The chain combines TRBV28 with TRBJ1-4; a possible D gene is TRBD1 (5 bases). This CDR3 is built from 15 residues. The V gene lost 3 bases and the J gene lost 0 bases, with 8 bases spanning the gap. The V gene's germline CDR1 is MDHEN and CDR2 SYDVKM. CDR3 bases: TGTGCCAGCAGTTTTTGGGGCGCAACTAATGAAAAACTGTTTTTT. Protein: CASSFWGATNEKLFF.

The V gene is TRBV3-1 (or the pseudogene TRBV3-2), the J gene TRBJ2-1; no definite D call. This CDR3 region has 14 residues. CDR1 and CDR2 from the germline V gene are LGHDT and YNNKEL (reference sequence). Trimming cost V 4 bases and J 6 bases, with 13 bases left between them. CDR3 in amino acids: CASSLEQPFNEQFF. CDR3 DNA sequence: TGTGCCAGCAGCCTCGAGCAACCCTTCAATGAGCAGTTCTTC.

This clone appeared a single time. The V and J genes are TRBV12-5 and TRBJ1-5; 8 nucleotides agree with TRBD1. Per germline, CDR1 LGHNT and CDR2 FRNRAP. This CDR3 is 13 amino acids long. Unmatched junction bases numbered 5, after V lost 8 bases and J lost 5 bases. CDR3 sequence (DNA): TGTGCTAGTAGGCAGGGGGCATATCAGCCCCAGCATTTT. Translation: CASRQGAYQPQHF. Full variable domain (missing parts from reference TRBV12-5 and TRBJ1-5): DARVTQTPRHKVTEMGQEVTMRCQPILGHNTVFWYRQTMMQGLELLAYFRNRAPLDDSGMPKDRFSAEMPDATLATLKIQPSEPRDSAVYFCASRQGAYQPQHFGDGTRLSIL.

This chain connects TRBV5-1 to TRBJ2-3, with TRBD2 matching over 9 bases. J was trimmed by 0 bases and V by 4 bases; bases with no gene match: 12. Germline V gives CDR1 SGHRS, CDR2 YFSETQ. The CDR3 runs 18 residues. The CDR3 reads CASSGSGGSPFSTDTQYF. CDR3 DNA sequence: TGCGCCAGCAGCGGTAGCGGGGGCTCCCCTTTTAGCACAGATACGCAGTATTTT.

This clone was recorded only once. The genes are TRBV12-5 and TRBJ2-7; D not certain. Trimming removed 5 bases from V and 2 bases from J, with 10 bases in between. Germline CDR1 LGHNT, CDR2 FRNRAP. The CDR3 is 13 amino acids. The CDR3 is CASGPRGTYEQYF. The CDR3 DNA reads as TGTGCTAGTGGTCCCAGAGGAACCTACGAGCAGTACTTC. Variable domain in full (rest from reference TRBV12-5 and TRBJ2-7): DARVTQTPRHKVTEMGQEVTMRCQPILGHNTVFWYRQTMMQGLELLAYFRNRAPLDDSGMPKDRFSAEMPDATLATLKIQPSEPRDSAVYFCASGPRGTYEQYFGPGTRLTVT.

The chain carries TRBV2 and TRBJ1-6, with no clear D. Germline V lookup: CDR1 SNHLY, CDR2 FYNNEI. The V and J ends lost 4 bases and 7 bases respectively, with 14 bases between them. This CDR3 spans 15 amino acids. The CDR3 protein is CASSVLHLENSPLHF. CDR3 coding DNA: TGTGCCAGCAGTGTACTGCACCTGGAGAATTCACCCCTCCACTTT.

The V gene is TRBV28, the J gene TRBJ2-2; tentatively, D is TRBD1 (5 bases). This CDR3 is built from 15 residues. With 3 bases removed from V and 3 bases from J, the gap between germline ends came to 11 bases. Germline CDR1 reads MDHEN; CDR2 reads SYDVKM. The CDR3 spells CASSFPGSDTGELFF. In DNA form, the CDR3 reads TGTGCCAGCAGTTTTCCAGGGTCGGACACCGGGGAGCTGTTTTTT.

The chain carries TRBV19 and TRBJ2-3; 11 nucleotides line up with TRBD2. The CDR3 contains 16 residues. The ends lost 3 bases at V and 1 base at J; junction bases unmatched: 3. The germline gives CDR1 LNHDA, CDR2 SQIVND (reference sequence). CDR3 bases: TGTGCCAGTAGTATGCAACTAGCGGGGGGCACAGATACGCAGTATTTT. This gives the protein CASSMQLAGGTDTQYF.